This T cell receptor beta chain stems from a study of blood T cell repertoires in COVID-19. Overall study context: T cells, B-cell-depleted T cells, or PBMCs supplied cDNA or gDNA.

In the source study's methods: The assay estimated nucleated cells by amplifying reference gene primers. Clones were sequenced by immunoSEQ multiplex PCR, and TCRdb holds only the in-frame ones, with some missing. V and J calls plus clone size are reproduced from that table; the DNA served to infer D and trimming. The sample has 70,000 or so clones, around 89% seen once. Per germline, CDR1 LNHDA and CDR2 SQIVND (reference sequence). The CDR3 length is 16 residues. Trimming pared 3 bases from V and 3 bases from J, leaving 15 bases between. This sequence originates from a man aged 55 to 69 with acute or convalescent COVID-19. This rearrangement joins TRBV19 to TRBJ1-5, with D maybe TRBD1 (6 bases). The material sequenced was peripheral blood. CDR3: CASSIQAGEFNQPQHF. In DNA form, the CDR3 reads TGTGCCAGTAGTATCCAGGCAGGGGAGTTCAATCAGCCCCAGCATTTT.